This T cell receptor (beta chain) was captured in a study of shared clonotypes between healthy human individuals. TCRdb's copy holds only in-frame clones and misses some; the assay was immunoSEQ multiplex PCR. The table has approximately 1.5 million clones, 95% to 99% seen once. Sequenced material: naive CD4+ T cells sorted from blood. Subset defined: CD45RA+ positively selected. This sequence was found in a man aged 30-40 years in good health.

This CDR3 reads CASSAGLNFNEQFF. In DNA form, the CDR3 reads TGTGCCAGCAGCGCGGGACTAAACTTCAATGAGCAGTTCTTC. The chain links TRBV7-3 to TRBJ2-1; 7 nucleotides align to TRBD2. The germline V gene encodes CDR1 SGHTA and CDR2 FQGTGA. V trimming: 5 bases; J trimming: 6 bases; junction bases outside the gene matches: 7. This CDR3 is 14 amino acids long. Full variable domain (rest looked up from reference TRBV7-3 and TRBJ2-1): GAGVSQTPSNKVTEKGKYVELRCDPISGHTALYWYRQSLGQGPEFLIYFQGTGAADDSGLPNDRFFAVRPEGSVSTLKIQRTERGDSAVYLCASSAGLNFNEQFFGPGTRLTVL.